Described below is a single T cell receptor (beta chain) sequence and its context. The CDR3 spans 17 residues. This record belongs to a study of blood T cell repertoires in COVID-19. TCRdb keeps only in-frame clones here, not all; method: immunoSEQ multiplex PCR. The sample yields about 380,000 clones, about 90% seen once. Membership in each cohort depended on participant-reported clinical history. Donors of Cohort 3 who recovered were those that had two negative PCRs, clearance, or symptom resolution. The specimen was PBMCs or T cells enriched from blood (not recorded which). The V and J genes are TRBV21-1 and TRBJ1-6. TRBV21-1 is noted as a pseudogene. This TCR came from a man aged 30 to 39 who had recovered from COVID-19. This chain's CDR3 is CASSRQSPGDYNSPLHF. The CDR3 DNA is TGTGCCAGCAGCAGACAGTCACCGGGGGATTATAATTCACCCCTCCACTTT.